The 25 T cell receptor beta chains in this list originate from one sample, sequenced in a study of response to subunit inactivated influenza vaccine. TCRdb used MiXCR to reprocess the RT-PCR reads, holding one entry per CDR3 protein. The sample has under 800,000 distinct CDR3 sequences, about 14% seen once; the top ten hold approximately 6.5%. Specimen: PBMCs from blood, collected around two weeks before vaccination. These TCRs come from a man aged 50 to 60 who received an inactivated influenza vaccine.

This sequence joins TRBV18 and TRBJ1-6; D is possibly TRBD1 (5 bases). V was pared by 1 base and J by 8 bases, with 12 bases between. Looked up from germline, CDR1 is KGHSH and CDR2 is LQKENI. The CDR3 runs 15 residues. CDR3 amino acids: CASSPRGAVDSPLHF. The CDR3 DNA reads as TGTGCCAGCTCACCACGCGGGGCGGTGGATTCACCCCTCCACTTT.

A remark on this clonotype: At one of its ends the junction is not consistent with the germline gene, which may arise from a read error. This rearrangement joins TRBV5-6 to TRBJ2-2; tentative D call: TRBD2 (6 bases). The CDR3 extends over 16 amino acids. Per germline, CDR1 SGHDT and CDR2 YYEEEE. CDR3 sequence: CARSLVSGRDTGELFF. DNA of the CDR3: TGTGCCAGGAGCTTGGTGTCAGGGCGGGATACCGGGGAGCTGTTTTTT.

This clonotype was seen only a few times. V and J are TRBV6-2 or TRBV6-3 and TRBJ2-7; D is unresolved. V lost 0 bases and J lost 4, with 13 bases in between. The germline gives CDR1 MNHEY, CDR2 SVGEGT. The CDR3 totals 15 residues. The CDR3 loop reads CASSYSKDGNYEQYF. The CDR3 DNA is TGTGCCAGCAGTTACTCGAAAGACGGAAATTACGAGCAGTACTTC.

This clonotype has only a few counts. This chain links TRBV29-1 with TRBJ1-1, with a possible D match to TRBD1 (6 bases). This CDR3 is built from 13 residues. The germline CDR1 and CDR2 sequences are SQVTM and ANQGSEA. V shed 6 bases and J shed 5 bases, with 16 bases lying between them. CDR3 loop: CSVRLQGYTEAFF. Here the CDR3 DNA reads TGCAGCGTCCGCTTACAGGGATATACTGAAGCTTTCTTT.

This clonotype was seen more than once but under ten times. V and J are TRBV10-3 and TRBJ1-2; tentative D call: TRBD1 (5 bases). Trimming removed 0 bases at V and 4 bases at J, with 12 bases between. Germline CDR1 reads ENHRY; CDR2 reads SYGVKD. The CDR3 sequence is 15 residues long. CDR3: CAISESGEQLYGYTF. CDR3 in DNA: TGTGCCATCAGTGAGTCGGGGGAACAGCTCTATGGCTACACCTTC.

The chain links TRBV7-9 to TRBJ2-1; D is uncertain. Trimming shortened V by 1 base and J by 0 bases, and 7 bases separated the two germline ends. The CDR3 is 15 residues long. The germline CDR1 and CDR2 sequences are SEHNR and FQNEAQ (reference sequence). CDR3 residues: CASSLGSISYNEQFF. The CDR3 region has the DNA TGTGCCAGCAGCTTAGGTAGTATCTCCTACAATGAGCAGTTCTTC.

The sample holds a few counts of this clonotype. The genes are TRBV20-1 and TRBJ2-3, with D hard to call. Trimming took off 2 bases at V and 6 bases at J, with 6 bases between the two ends. The CDR3 is 11 amino acids. The V gene's germline CDR1 is DFQATT and CDR2 SNEGSKA (reference sequence). CDR3 amino acids: CSARIRDTQYF. The CDR3 coding sequence is TGCAGTGCTAGAATTAGGGATACGCAGTATTTT.

In this sample, this clonotype turned up a few times. V gene TRBV5-1 combines with J gene TRBJ2-2, with D hard to call. Germline values: CDR1 SGHRS, CDR2 YFSETQ. This CDR3 has 16 amino acids. The V end was cut by 0 bases, the J end by 1 base, with 10 bases between. The CDR3 DNA reads as TGCGCCAGCAGCTTGGGGGTCTCCTTGAACACCGGGGAGCTGTTTTTT. Encoded protein: CASSLGVSLNTGELFF.

This clonotype appeared a few times. The chain is built from TRBV29-1 and TRBJ2-7; D is unclear. V lost 0 bases and J 3 bases, leaving 9 bases between the germline ends. Germline CDR1 is SQVTM and CDR2 is ANQGSEA. This CDR3 spans 13 amino acids. CDR3 nucleotide sequence: TGCAGCGTTGAAGATGGTCCCGTCTACGAGCAGTACTTC. Protein sequence: CSVEDGPVYEQYF.

This clonotype has more than one count but fewer than ten. The genes are TRBV6-2 or TRBV6-3 and TRBJ2-1; 12 nucleotides line up with TRBD1. CDR3 length: 18 amino acids. Germline assignment: CDR1 MNHEY and CDR2 SVGEGT. Trimming cost V 2 bases and J 10 bases; bases outside gene matches: 15. The CDR3 here is CASSYTLTRDRGLNEQFF. CDR3 bases: TGTGCCAGCAGTTACACCCTGACCCGGGACAGGGGGCTTAACGAGCAGTTCTTC.

V usage is TRBV7-9 and J usage is TRBJ2-1; TRBD1 agrees at 8 bases. Germline V gene data show CDR1 as SEHNR and CDR2 as FQNEAQ (reference sequence). The CDR3 runs 16 residues. Trimming at V came to 1 base and at J to 11 bases, leaving 13 bases not matched to a gene. The CDR3 is CASSLVQGADLGKQFF. The CDR3 region has the DNA TGTGCCAGCAGCTTAGTGCAGGGGGCGGACCTGGGGAAGCAGTTCTTC.

This chain uses TRBV11-2 with TRBJ2-3, with D maybe TRBD1 (6 bases). The CDR3 length is 18 residues. Germline V CDR1 and CDR2: SGHAT, FQNNGV. Trimming cost V 5 bases and J 3 bases, with 24 bases left between them. CDR3 amino acids: CASSPRSRGERFTDTQYF. CDR3 sequence (DNA): TGTGCCAGCAGCCCAAGGAGCAGGGGTGAGCGATTTACAGATACGCAGTATTTT.

This clonotype has at least ten counts. The chain recombines TRBV4-1 with TRBJ2-7; D call uncertain. Germline V gene data show CDR1 as MGHRA and CDR2 as YSYEKL. The ends were cut back, 1 base at V and 3 bases at J, with 13 bases in the middle. The length of the CDR3 is 15 residues. CDR3 sequence: CASSQGRSNIYEQYF. The CDR3 bases are TGCGCCAGCAGCCAAGGAAGATCCAACATCTACGAGCAGTACTTC.

Ten or more counts support this clonotype. The chain carries TRBV27 and TRBJ2-7, with a possible D match to TRBD1 (5 bases). The V gene's germline CDR1 is MNHEY and CDR2 SMNVEV (reference sequence). Trimming left V 2 bases short and J 1 base short, with 12 bases between. The CDR3 consists of 15 residues. CDR3 residues: CASSLVQGASYEQYF. The CDR3 coding sequence is TGTGCCAGCAGTTTAGTGCAGGGTGCATCCTACGAGCAGTACTTC.

V gene TRBV7-2 combines with J gene TRBJ2-5; TRBD2 is a possible D gene (5 bases). The CDR3 length is 13 residues. Between the trimmed V and J ends, which lost 5 bases and 2 bases, there was a span of 9 bases. CDR1 is SGHTA and CDR2 is FQGNSA in the germline V gene. Here the CDR3 reads CASSPRVQETQYF. The DNA of the CDR3 is TGTGCCAGCAGCCCGAGGGTTCAAGAGACCCAGTACTTC.

The chain joins TRBV5-1 to TRBJ2-5, with D unresolved. This CDR3 spans 14 amino acids. V lost 1 base and J lost 0, with 7 bases in between. CDR1 SGHRS and CDR2 YFSETQ come from the germline V gene. DNA of the CDR3: TGCGCCAGCAGCTTGCAACTGTACCAAGAGACCCAGTACTTC. Its translation: CASSLQLYQETQYF. Drawing the rest from reference TRBV5-1 and TRBJ2-5, the complete variable domain is KAGVTQTPRYLIKTRGQQVTLSCSPISGHRSVSWYQQTPGQGLQFLFEYFSETQRNKGNFPGRFSGRQFSNSRSEMNVSTLELGDSALYLCASSLQLYQETQYFGPGTRLLVL.

This chain joins TRBV12-3 or TRBV12-4 and TRBJ1-5; D gene uncertain. CDR3 length: 13 amino acids. Trimming removed 2 bases from V and 10 bases from J, with 12 bases in between. The CDR3 protein is CASSLRRVEPQHF. DNA for the CDR3: TGTGCCAGCAGTTTAAGAAGGGTGGAACCCCAGCATTTT.

In this sample, this clonotype turned up many times. The chain is built from TRBV3-1 and TRBJ2-3; 10 nucleotides agree with TRBD1. Germline values: CDR1 LGHDT, CDR2 YNNKEL (reference sequence). The CDR3 has 17 residues. Germline trimming cut 6 bases from V and 0 bases from J; bases unmatched to any gene: 9. CDR3: CASSRPTGGLSTDTQYF. CDR3 nucleotide sequence: TGTGCCAGCAGTCGACCGACAGGGGGCCTTAGCACAGATACGCAGTATTTT.

This clonotype was picked up one time. The chain carries TRBV7-2 and TRBJ2-7; 8 nucleotides agree with TRBD1. CDR1 SGHTA and CDR2 FQGNSA come from the germline V gene. Losses at the gene ends were 6 bases for V and 5 bases for J; bases not matched to a gene: 9. The length of the CDR3 is 14 residues. The CDR3 sequence: CASRRKTGENEQYF. The DNA of the CDR3 is TGTGCCAGCAGACGAAAGACAGGGGAAAACGAGCAGTACTTC. Full variable domain (outside the CDR3, taken from reference TRBV7-2 and TRBJ2-7): GAGVSQSPSNKVTEKGKDVELRCDPISGHTALYWYRQSLGQGLEFLIYFQGNSAPDKSGLPSDRFSAERTGGSVSTLTIQRTQQEDSAVYLCASRRKTGENEQYFGPGTRLTVT.

This clonotype was recorded at least ten times. V gene TRBV9 combines with J gene TRBJ2-3; 8 nucleotides agree with TRBD2. Looked up from germline, CDR1 is SGDLS and CDR2 is YYNGEE. There are 16 residues in the CDR3. The trim removed 0 bases at V and 6 bases at J, leaving 9 bases unmatched. CDR3 in DNA: TGTGCCAGCAGCGTAGCGGCGGGGGGTGGGTCCGATACGCAGTATTTT. As protein: CASSVAAGGGSDTQYF.

In its sample, this clonotype was seen a few times. The rearrangement links TRBV2 to TRBJ1-4; no firm D call. There are 13 residues in the CDR3. With 1 base removed from V and 13 bases from J, the gap between germline ends came to 13 bases. Germline loops: CDR1 SNHLY, CDR2 FYNNEI. The DNA of the CDR3 is TGTGCCAGCAGTGAAGTACGGAAGCGGGGACTGTTTTTT. This codes for CASSEVRKRGLFF.

The rearrangement joins TRBV6-1 to TRBJ2-1; 14 bases agree with TRBD2. The length of the CDR3 is 15 residues. In germline, CDR1 is MNHNS, CDR2 SASEGT. V lost 8 bases to trimming and J lost 5 bases; unmatched junction nucleotides: 5. For the CDR3, the DNA is TGTGCCAGCGGACTAGCGGGAGGATCTAACAATGAGCAGTTCTTC. Its protein product is CASGLAGGSNNEQFF.

The rearrangement uses TRBV12-3 or TRBV12-4 and TRBJ2-3; no firm D call. The V end was cut by 3 bases, the J end by 4 bases, with 8 bases between. The CDR3 is 13 amino acids. The CDR3 DNA reads TGTGCCAGCAGTTTGATCCTGGCAGATACGCAGTATTTT. It codes for CASSLILADTQYF.

The sample holds a few counts of this clonotype. The chain recombines TRBV2 with TRBJ1-2; D not certain. CDR3 length: 11 residues. Trimming pared 3 bases from V and 8 bases from J, leaving 7 bases between. Per the germline V gene, CDR1 is SNHLY and CDR2 is FYNNEI. The CDR3 region has the DNA TGTGCCAGCAGTGACGACCCGGGCTACACCTTC. Protein: CASSDDPGYTF.

This clonotype was counted only a few times. The chain combines TRBV7-8 with TRBJ2-5; no reliable D call. Germline V lookup: CDR1 SGHVS, CDR2 FQNEAQ. V dropped 2 bases and J dropped 4 bases, with 17 bases sitting between them. This CDR3 contains 16 residues. CDR3 DNA: TGTGCCAGCAGCTTACCACCGGACCCCAGGACAGAGACCCAGTACTTC. This sequence encodes CASSLPPDPRTETQYF.